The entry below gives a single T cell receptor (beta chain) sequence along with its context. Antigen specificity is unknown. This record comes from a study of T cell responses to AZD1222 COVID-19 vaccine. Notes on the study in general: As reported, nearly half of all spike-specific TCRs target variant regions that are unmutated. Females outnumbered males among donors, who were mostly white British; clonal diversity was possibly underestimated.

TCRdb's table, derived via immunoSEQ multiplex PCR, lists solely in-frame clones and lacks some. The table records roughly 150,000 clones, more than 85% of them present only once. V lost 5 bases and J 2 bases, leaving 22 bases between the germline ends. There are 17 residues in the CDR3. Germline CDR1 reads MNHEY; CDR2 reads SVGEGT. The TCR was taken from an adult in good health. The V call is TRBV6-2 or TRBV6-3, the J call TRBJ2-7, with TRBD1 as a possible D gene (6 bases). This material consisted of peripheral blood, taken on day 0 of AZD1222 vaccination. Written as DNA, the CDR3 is TGTGCCAGCAGTCCAGGACAGCTAGCCCCGCAAACCTACGAGCAGTACTTC. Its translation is CASSPGQLAPQTYEQYF.